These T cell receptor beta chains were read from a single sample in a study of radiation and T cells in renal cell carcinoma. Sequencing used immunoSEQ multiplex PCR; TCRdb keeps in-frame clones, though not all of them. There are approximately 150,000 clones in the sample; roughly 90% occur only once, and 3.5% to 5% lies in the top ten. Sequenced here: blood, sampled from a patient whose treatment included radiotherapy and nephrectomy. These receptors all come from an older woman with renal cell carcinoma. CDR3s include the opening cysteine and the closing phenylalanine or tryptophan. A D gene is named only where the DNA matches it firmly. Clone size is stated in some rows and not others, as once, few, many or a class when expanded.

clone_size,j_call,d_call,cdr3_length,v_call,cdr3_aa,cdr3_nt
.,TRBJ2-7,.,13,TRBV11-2,CASSPMGAYEQYF,TGTGCCAGCAGCCCCATGGGTGCCTACGAGCAGTACTTC
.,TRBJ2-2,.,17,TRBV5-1,CASSLAKGAGNTGELFF,TGCGCCAGCAGCTTGGCCAAGGGAGCGGGGAACACCGGGGAGCTGTTTTTT
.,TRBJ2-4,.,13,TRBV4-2,CASSQDVENIQYF,TGTGCCAGCAGCCAAGATGTGGAGAACATTCAGTACTTC
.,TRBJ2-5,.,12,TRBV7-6,CASSLAQETQYF,TGTGCCAGCAGCTTAGCGCAAGAGACCCAGTACTTC
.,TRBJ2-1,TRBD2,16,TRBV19,CASSIATAGGYNEQFF,TGTGCCAGTAGTATTGCAACAGCGGGGGGTTACAATGAGCAGTTCTTC
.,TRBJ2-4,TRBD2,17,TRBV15,CATSRIDGGVAKNIQYF,TGTGCCACCAGCAGAATTGACGGGGGGGTAGCCAAAAACATTCAGTACTTC
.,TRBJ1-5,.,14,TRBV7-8,CASSLDGRNQPQHF,TGTGCCAGCAGTTTGGACGGGAGAAATCAGCCCCAGCATTTT
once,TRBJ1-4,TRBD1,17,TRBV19,CASSSLQGAKSVEKLFF,TGTGCCAGTAGTTCTTTACAGGGGGCGAAATCGGTTGAAAAACTGTTTTTT
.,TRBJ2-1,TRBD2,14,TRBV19,CASSSGGASNEQFF,TGTGCCAGTAGTAGCGGGGGGGCTTCGAATGAGCAGTTCTTC
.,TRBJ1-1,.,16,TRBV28,CASTSTGGVRATEAFF,TGTGCCAGCACCTCAACCGGGGGGGTAAGGGCAACTGAAGCTTTCTTT
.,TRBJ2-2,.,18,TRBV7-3,CASSLTGTGTPRGGELFF,TGTGCCAGCAGCTTAACGGGCACCGGGACCCCCCGGGGCGGGGAGCTGTTTTTT
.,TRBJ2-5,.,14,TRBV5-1,CASSLDPTRETQYF,TGCGCCAGCAGCTTGGATCCGACCCGGGAGACCCAGTACTTC
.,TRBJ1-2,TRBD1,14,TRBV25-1,CASSAPGQGGGYTF,TGTGCCAGCAGTGCCCCTGGACAGGGGGGGGGCTACACCTTC
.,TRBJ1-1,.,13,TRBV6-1,CASTGEANTEAFF,TGTGCCAGCACGGGGGAAGCGAACACTGAAGCTTTCTTT
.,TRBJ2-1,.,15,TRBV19,CASSTDRRSYNEQFF,TGTGCCAGTAGTACGGACCGCCGCTCCTACAATGAGCAGTTCTTC
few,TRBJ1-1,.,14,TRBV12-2,CASRLGTGGTEAFF,TGTGCAAGTCGCTTAGGGACAGGGGGCACTGAAGCTTTCTTT
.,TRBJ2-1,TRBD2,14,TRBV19,CASSLTRGGSEQFF,TGTGCCAGTAGTTTGACTCGGGGGGGCAGTGAGCAGTTCTTC
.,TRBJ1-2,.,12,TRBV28,CASSLQGFGYTF,TGTGCCAGCAGTCTACAGGGCTTTGGCTACACTTTC
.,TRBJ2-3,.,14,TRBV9,CASSVATGADTQYF,TGTGCCAGCAGCGTAGCTACGGGGGCAGATACGCAGTATTTT
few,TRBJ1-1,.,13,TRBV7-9,CASSFGRVSEAFF,TGTGCCAGCAGCTTCGGGAGGGTTTCTGAAGCTTTCTTT
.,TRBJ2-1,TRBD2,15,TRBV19,CASSSVAGYNNEQFF,TGTGCCAGTAGTAGCGTAGCGGGGTACAACAATGAGCAGTTCTTC
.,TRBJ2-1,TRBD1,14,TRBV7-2,CASSPEGADNEQFF,TGTGCCAGCAGCCCCGAGGGGGCAGATAATGAGCAGTTCTTC
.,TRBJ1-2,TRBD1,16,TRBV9,CASSPNWDSSSYGYTF,TGTGCCAGCAGCCCAAATTGGGACAGCTCTTCCTATGGCTACACCTTC
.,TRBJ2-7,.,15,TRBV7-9,CASSLATGSSYEQYF,TGTGCCAGCAGCTTAGCTACAGGGAGCTCCTACGAGCAGTACTTC
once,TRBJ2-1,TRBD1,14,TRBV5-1,CASRKTGKDNEQFF,TGCGCCAGCAGAAAGACAGGGAAGGACAATGAGCAGTTCTTC
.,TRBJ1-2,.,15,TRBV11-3,CASSLRGATGYGYTF,TGTGCCAGCAGCTTAAGGGGAGCGACCGGCTATGGCTACACCTTC
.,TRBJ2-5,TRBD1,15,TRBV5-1,CASSLTGGRGETQYF,TGCGCCAGCAGCTTAACAGGGGGTAGGGGAGAGACCCAGTACTTC
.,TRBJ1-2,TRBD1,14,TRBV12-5,CASGMVDRGDGYTF,TGTGCTAGTGGCATGGTCGACAGGGGGGATGGCTACACCTTC
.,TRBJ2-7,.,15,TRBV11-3,CASSLLGAPRYEQYF,TGTGCCAGCAGCCTTCTGGGGGCCCCAAGATACGAGCAGTACTTC
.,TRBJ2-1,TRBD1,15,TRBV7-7,CASSLRDSPYNEQFF,TGTGCTAGCAGCTTACGGGACAGCCCTTACAATGAGCAGTTCTTC
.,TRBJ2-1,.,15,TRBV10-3,CAISESGTSPHEQFF,TGTGCCATCAGTGAGTCGGGCACCAGTCCCCATGAGCAGTTCTTC
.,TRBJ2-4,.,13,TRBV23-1,CASTRDGANIQYF,TGCGCCAGCACCCGGGACGGTGCAAACATTCAGTACTTC
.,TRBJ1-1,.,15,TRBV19,CASSIGTARNTEAFF,TGTGCCAGTAGTATAGGGACAGCCAGGAACACTGAAGCTTTCTTT
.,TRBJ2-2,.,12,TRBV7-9,CASSRGEGELFF,TGTGCCAGCAGCAGGGGGGAAGGGGAGCTGTTTTTT
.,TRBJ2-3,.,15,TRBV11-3,CASSSGLQVTDTQYF,TGTGCCAGCAGCTCGGGACTTCAGGTGACAGATACGCAGTATTTT
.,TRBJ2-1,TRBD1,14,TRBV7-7,CASSPDRVGGRQFF,TGTGCTAGCAGCCCGGACAGGGTCGGGGGTCGGCAGTTCTTC
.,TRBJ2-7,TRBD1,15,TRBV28,CASSGPGTGEAEQYF,TGTGCCAGCAGTGGCCCCGGGACAGGAGAGGCCGAGCAGTACTTC
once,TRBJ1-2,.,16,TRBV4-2,CASSQGLRGGNYGYTF,TGTGCCAGCAGCCAAGGTTTAAGGGGTGGCAACTATGGCTACACCTTC
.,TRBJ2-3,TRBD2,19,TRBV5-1,CASSRLGTSGGAGTDTQYF,TGCGCCAGCAGCCGCCTTGGGACTAGCGGGGGGGCCGGCACAGATACGCAGTATTTT
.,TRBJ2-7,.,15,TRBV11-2,CASSLGGASSYEQYF,TGTGCCAGCAGCTTAGGAGGTGCTAGCTCCTACGAGCAGTACTTC
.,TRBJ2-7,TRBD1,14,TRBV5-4,CASSLPGGSYEQYF,TGTGCCAGCAGCTTGCCAGGGGGTTCATACGAGCAGTACTTC
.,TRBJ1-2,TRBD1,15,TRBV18,CASSPNRDRDYGYTF,TGTGCCAGCTCACCTAACCGGGACAGGGACTATGGCTACACCTTC
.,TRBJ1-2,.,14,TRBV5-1,CASSFGGVGYGYTF,TGCGCCAGCAGCTTCGGCGGGGTAGGCTATGGCTACACCTTC
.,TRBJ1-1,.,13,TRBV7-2,CASSPVGDTEAFF,TGTGCCAGCAGCCCCGTGGGGGACACTGAAGCTTTCTTT
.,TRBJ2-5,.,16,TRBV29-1,CSGAYRPPHRQETQYF,TGCAGCGGGGCTTATCGGCCCCCCCATCGGCAAGAGACCCAGTACTTC
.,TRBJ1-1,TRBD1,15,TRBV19,CASSIRQGLNTEAFF,TGTGCCAGTAGTATTAGACAGGGCTTGAACACTGAAGCTTTCTTT
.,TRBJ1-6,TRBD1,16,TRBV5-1,CASSPGQGNGNSPLHF,TGCGCCAGCAGCCCCGGACAGGGAAATGGGAATTCACCCCTCCACTTT
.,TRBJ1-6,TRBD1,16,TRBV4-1,CASSQGRDRYNSPLHF,TGCGCCAGCAGCCAAGGCAGGGACAGGTATAATTCACCCCTCCACTTT